This T cell receptor beta chain was documented in a study of T-cell memory formation after mild COVID-19. Looking at the study overall: In these data, TCR clusters were largely donor specific.

In TCRdb, the 5' RACE reads were re-called with MiXCR into one record per CDR3 protein. The sample has 500,000 to 600,000 distinct CDR3 sequences, roughly 18% seen once. This CDR3 spans 16 amino acids. Germline V gene lookup returns CDR1 KGHDR and CDR2 SFDVKD. With regard to this clonotype: An end of the junction differs from the germline gene, which may be a read error.

This chain joins TRBV24-1 and TRBJ1-5, with D hard to call. The receptor was derived from an adult woman who had mild COVID-19 (a few samples of this study predate the infection). Cell type and time point are not known. Sample: PBMCs or a T cell subset sorted from them (not recorded which). The CDR3 region is CATSETGGLSNQTQHF. The CDR3 DNA follows: TGTGCCACCAGTGAAACTGGAGGGCTTTCGAATCAGACCCAGCATTTT.